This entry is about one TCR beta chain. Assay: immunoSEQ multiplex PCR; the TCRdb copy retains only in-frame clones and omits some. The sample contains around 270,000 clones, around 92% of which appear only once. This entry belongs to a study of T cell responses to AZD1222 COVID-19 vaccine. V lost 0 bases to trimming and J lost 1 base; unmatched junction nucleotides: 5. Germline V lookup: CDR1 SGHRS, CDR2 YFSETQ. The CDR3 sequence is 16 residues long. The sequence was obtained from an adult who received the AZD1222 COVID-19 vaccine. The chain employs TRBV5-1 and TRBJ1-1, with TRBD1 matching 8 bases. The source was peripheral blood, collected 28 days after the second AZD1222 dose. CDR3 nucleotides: TGCGCCAGCAGCTTGGGGCAGGGGGCCTCGAACACTGAAGCTTTCTTT. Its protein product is CASSLGQGASNTEAFF.